The 14 T cell receptor beta chains reported below all come from one sample, sequenced in a study of T cells in localized non-small cell lung cancer. The data were produced by immunoSEQ multiplex PCR, yet TCRdb's version contains in-frame clones alone and is incomplete. The repertoire consists of tens of thousands of clones, with around 90% occurring once and the leading ten covering over 20%. The specimen was peripheral blood, collected before any cancer treatment. These receptors originate from a man aged 40 to 69 with stage I squamous cell lung carcinoma.

V is TRBV18 and J is TRBJ1-1, with 10 bases aligning to TRBD1. The CDR3 loop spans 16 amino acids. After removal of 3 bases from V and 1 base from J, the junction contained 5 bases not matched to a gene. Germline CDR1 KGHSH, CDR2 LQKENI. This CDR3 reads CASSPRTGGTNTEAFF. CDR3 DNA: TGTGCCAGCTCACCCCGGACAGGGGGGACGAACACTGAAGCTTTCTTT.

This clone appeared once. The J gene is TRBJ2-1, the V gene TRBV7-2; TRBD2 matches at 12 bases. V was pared by 3 bases and J by 5 bases, with 2 bases of the junction left unmatched. The CDR3 runs 15 residues. The germline gives CDR1 SGHTA, CDR2 FQGNSA. The CDR3: CASSLTSGGHNEQFF. The CDR3 nucleotides are TGTGCCAGCAGCTTGACTAGCGGGGGCCACAATGAGCAGTTCTTC.

The rearrangement uses TRBV27 and TRBJ1-2, with 7 positions matching TRBD1. V lost 3 bases, J lost 8 bases, and 6 bases stayed unmatched. CDR1 is MNHEY and CDR2 is SMNVEV in the germline V gene (reference sequence). The CDR3 spans 13 residues. The CDR3 loop is CASSFTGAGGYTF. The DNA for the CDR3 is TGTGCCAGCAGTTTCACAGGGGCGGGCGGCTACACCTTC.

J is TRBJ1-5 and V is TRBV19, with D perhaps TRBD1 (5 bases). V lost 1 base, J lost 2 bases, and 18 bases lay in between. The CDR3 spans 18 residues. Looked up from germline, CDR1 is LNHDA and CDR2 is SQIVND (reference sequence). The DNA of the CDR3 is TGTGCCAGTAGTATAGTTTCCCCCACCCGGGGGGGCAATCAGCCCCAGCATTTT. It yields the protein CASSIVSPTRGGNQPQHF. The entire variable domain, with the rest obtained from reference TRBV19 and TRBJ1-5, is as follows: DGGITQSPKYLFRKEGQNVTLSCEQNLNHDAMYWYRQDPGQGLRLIYYSQIVNDFQKGDIAEGYSVSREKKESFPLTVTSAQKNPTAFYLCASSIVSPTRGGNQPQHFGDGTRLSIL.

The chain carries TRBV6-1 and TRBJ1-2, with 8 bases fitting TRBD1. With V trimmed by 6 bases and J by 6 bases, 6 bases remained unmatched. The CDR3 consists of 13 residues. Germline V gene sequence: CDR1 MNHNS, CDR2 SASEGT. This chain's CDR3 is CASSLDRGDGYTF. The DNA of the CDR3 is TGTGCCAGCAGCCTAGACAGGGGTGATGGCTACACCTTC.

Only a few counts were recorded for this clone. This chain joins TRBV2 and TRBJ1-1, with TRBD1 matching over 7 bases. The V gene's germline CDR1 is SNHLY and CDR2 FYNNEI. The CDR3 length is 14 residues. Trimming at V came to 6 bases and at J to 4 bases, leaving 8 bases not matched to a gene. The CDR3 DNA reads as TGTGCCAGCAGGAAGGGGGCCAGGGGCACTGAAGCTTTCTTT. It is translated as CASRKGARGTEAFF.

CDR3 protein: CASSLLTQGSTGELFF. In nucleotides, the CDR3 is TGCGCCAGCAGCCTTCTAACTCAGGGTTCCACCGGGGAGCTGTTTTTT. The chain recombines TRBV4-1 with TRBJ2-2; D is perhaps TRBD1 (5 bases). The CDR3 runs 16 residues. The V gene's germline CDR1 is MGHRA and CDR2 YSYEKL. V lost 4 bases and J 4 bases, leaving 16 bases between the germline ends.

The chain recombines TRBV19 with TRBJ1-2, with 8 bases lining up with TRBD1. Germline-derived CDR1 and CDR2 are LNHDA and SQIVND (reference sequence). The V segment lost 7 bases and the J segment 3 bases; nucleotides outside the gene matches: 7. The CDR3 contains 14 residues. CDR3 DNA sequence: TGTGCCAGTACCCGGACAGGGATTGACTATGGCTACACCTTC. This translates into CASTRTGIDYGYTF.

The gene calls are TRBV4-3 and TRBJ2-1, with TRBD1 matching over 9 bases. This CDR3 is built from 16 residues. V lost 1 base and J lost 8; bases outside the gene matches: 9. From germline, CDR1 is LGHNA and CDR2 YSLEER. CDR3 bases: TGCGCCAGCAGCCAAGGCCCGGACAGGGGACGGTATGAGCAGTTCTTC. It codes for CASSQGPDRGRYEQFF.

The chain is built from TRBV11-2 and TRBJ1-1; D ambiguous. The germline gives CDR1 SGHAT, CDR2 FQNNGV. The V gene lost 5 bases and the J gene lost 3 bases, with 10 bases spanning the gap. The CDR3 covers 13 residues. The CDR3 loop reads CASSRSRDTEAFF. The DNA for the CDR3 is TGTGCCAGCAGCCGATCGAGGGACACTGAAGCTTTCTTT.

J is TRBJ2-7 and V is TRBV18, with TRBD1 matching 12 bases. From germline, CDR1 is KGHSH and CDR2 LQKENI. Losses at the gene ends were 3 bases for V and 6 bases for J; bases not matched to a gene: 3. The CDR3 sequence is 14 residues long. The CDR3 spells CASSPGTGGSEQYF. As DNA, the CDR3 is TGTGCCAGCTCACCGGGGACAGGGGGCTCCGAGCAGTACTTC.

This chain joins TRBV5-6 and TRBJ2-6; D is unresolved. Trimming shortened V by 4 bases and J by 1 base, and 12 bases separated the two germline ends. This CDR3 comprises 16 residues. The germline V gene encodes CDR1 SGHDT and CDR2 YYEEEE. The CDR3 nucleotides read TGTGCCAGCAGCCAGACGGTGGGTTCTGGGGCCAACGTCCTGACTTTC. It codes for CASSQTVGSGANVLTF. The whole variable domain, remainder taken from reference TRBV5-6 and TRBJ2-6, is DAGVTQSPTHLIKTRGQQVTLRCSPKSGHDTVSWYQQALGQGPQFIFQYYEEEERQRGNFPDRFSGHQFPNYSSELNVNALLLGDSALYLCASSQTVGSGANVLTFGAGSRLTVL.

This chain joins TRBV5-4 and TRBJ2-2, with D uncertain. Trimming took 0 bases from V and 1 from J, leaving 7 bases between them. Germline CDR1 is SGHNT and CDR2 is YYREEE (reference sequence). This CDR3 contains 15 residues. CDR3: CASSLEILNTGELFF. DNA for the CDR3: TGTGCCAGCAGCTTGGAAATATTGAACACCGGGGAGCTGTTTTTT.

This chain links TRBV5-5 with TRBJ2-1; D remains ambiguous. Germline CDR1 and CDR2: SGHKS and YYEKEE (reference sequence). V was clipped by 0 bases and J by 4 bases, with 11 bases between them. The CDR3 totals 15 residues. The CDR3: CASSLVDPVYNEQFF. The CDR3 DNA follows: TGTGCCAGCAGCTTGGTCGACCCCGTTTACAATGAGCAGTTCTTC.